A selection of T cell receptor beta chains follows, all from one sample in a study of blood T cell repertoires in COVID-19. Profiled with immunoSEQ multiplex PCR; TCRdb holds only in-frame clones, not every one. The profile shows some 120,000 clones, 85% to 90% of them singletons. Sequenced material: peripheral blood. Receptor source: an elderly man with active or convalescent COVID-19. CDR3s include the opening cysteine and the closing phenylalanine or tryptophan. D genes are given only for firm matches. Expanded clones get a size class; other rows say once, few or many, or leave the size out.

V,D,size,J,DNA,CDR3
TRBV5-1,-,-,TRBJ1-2,TGCGCCAGCAGCTTGGAGTCGGGAACCTATGGCTACACCTTC,CASSLESGTYGYTF
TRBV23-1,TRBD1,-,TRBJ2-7,TGCGCCAGCAGTCAATCGGGGGGACAGGACCTTTCCCTTGGCTACGAGCAGTACTTC,CASSQSGGQDLSLGYEQYF
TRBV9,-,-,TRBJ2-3,TGTGCCAGCAGCGTAGCCCCTACCACAGATACGCAGTATTTT,CASSVAPTTDTQYF
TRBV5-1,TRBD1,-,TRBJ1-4,TGCGCCAGCAGCTTGGGGGGACAGACTAATGAAAAACTGTTTTTT,CASSLGGQTNEKLFF
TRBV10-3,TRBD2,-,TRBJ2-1,TGTGCCATCAGTGAGTCGGGCGGGAGATTCCCTAATGAGCAGTTCTTC,CAISESGGRFPNEQFF
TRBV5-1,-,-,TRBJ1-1,TGCGCCAGCAGGCAGGGTGGACCGAACACTGAAGCTTTCTTT,CASRQGGPNTEAFF
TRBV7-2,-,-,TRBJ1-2,TGTGCCAGCAGCTCAAGGACAGCCCCGAACCATGGCTACACCTTC,CASSSRTAPNHGYTF
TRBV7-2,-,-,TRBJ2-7,TGTGCCAGCAGCGTGGACTACCACTCCTACGAGCAGTACTTC,CASSVDYHSYEQYF
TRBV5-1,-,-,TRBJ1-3,TGCGCCAGCAGCCCGGCGGGGGTCAGGAAGGCGTATGGAAACACCATATATTTT,CASSPAGVRKAYGNTIYF
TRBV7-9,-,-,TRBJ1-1,TGTGCCAGCAGCTTAAAAGGACTGCACACTGAAGCTTTCTTT,CASSLKGLHTEAFF
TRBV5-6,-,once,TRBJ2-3,TGTGCCAGCAGCTTCTCACAGATATTCACAGATACGCAGTATTTT,CASSFSQIFTDTQYF
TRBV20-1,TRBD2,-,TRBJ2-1,TGCAGTGCTAGTTCGGAACTCCTAGCGGGAGCTTTCTTC,CSASSELLAGAFF
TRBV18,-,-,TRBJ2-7,TGTGCCAGCTCAATTAGTGGAGAGCGCGCCGAGCAGTACTTC,CASSISGERAEQYF
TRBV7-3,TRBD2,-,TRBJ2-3,TGTGCCAGCAGCTTAATAGCGGGAGTCACAGATACGCAGTATTTT,CASSLIAGVTDTQYF
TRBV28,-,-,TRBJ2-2,TGTGCCAGCCGAAAGCCGGGGGGGGAGCTGTTTTTT,CASRKPGGELFF
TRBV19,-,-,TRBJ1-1,TGTGCCAGTCAAAGGCAGGGGAACACTGAAGCTTTCTTT,CASQRQGNTEAFF
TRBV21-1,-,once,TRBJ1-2,TGTGCCACCGACCGCTACAGGGTCCCTAACTATGGCTACACCTTC,CATDRYRVPNYGYTF
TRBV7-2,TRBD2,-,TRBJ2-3,TGTGCCAGCAGCTTAATTAGCGGGCACACAGATACGCAGTATTTT,CASSLISGHTDTQYF
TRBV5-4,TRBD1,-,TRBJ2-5,TGTGCCAGCAGCTTTCAGGGGGAGCAGTACTTC,CASSFQGEQYF
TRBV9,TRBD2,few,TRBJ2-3,TGTGCCAGCAGCAGAAGGGACTACTACACAGATACGCAGTATTTT,CASSRRDYYTDTQYF
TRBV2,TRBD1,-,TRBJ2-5,TGTGCCAGCAGTGACCAGGACAGGGGGCATGGAGAGACCCAGTACTTC,CASSDQDRGHGETQYF
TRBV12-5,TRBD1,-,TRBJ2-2,TGTGCTAGTGGTACGCCCGGGACAGGGCCCACCGGGGAGCTGTTTTTT,CASGTPGTGPTGELFF
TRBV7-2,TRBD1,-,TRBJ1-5,TGTGCCAGCAGCTTAGAGAGGGGGCTAAATCAGCCCCAGCATTTT,CASSLERGLNQPQHF
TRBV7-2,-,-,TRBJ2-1,TGTGCCAGCAGCTTAGCGGCATCCTACAATGAGCAGTTCTTC,CASSLAASYNEQFF
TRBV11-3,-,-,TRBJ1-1,TGTGCCAGCACAATTTCGGGAAACACTGAAGCTTTCTTT,CASTISGNTEAFF
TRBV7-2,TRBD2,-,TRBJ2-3,TGTGCCAGCAGCCCCCCCGGAAGCGGGACGTCGGATACGCAGTATTTT,CASSPPGSGTSDTQYF
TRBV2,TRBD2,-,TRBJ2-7,TGTGCCAGCACCCTCCCACTAGCGGGAGATAGCGAGCAGTACTTC,CASTLPLAGDSEQYF
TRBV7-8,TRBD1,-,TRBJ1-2,TGTGCCAGCAGCTCGAAACTTGGACAGGGAGCTGGCTACACCTTC,CASSSKLGQGAGYTF
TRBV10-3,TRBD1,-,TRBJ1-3,TGTGCCATCAGTAGCATACAGGGGTCCGGAAACACCATATATTTT,CAISSIQGSGNTIYF
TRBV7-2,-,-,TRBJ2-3,TGTGCCAGCAGCTTAATAGCGGACTTGGGCACAGATACGCAGTATTTT,CASSLIADLGTDTQYF
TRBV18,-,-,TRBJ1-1,TGTGCCAGCCAGGAAGACAGGAACACTGAAGCTTTCTTT,CASQEDRNTEAFF
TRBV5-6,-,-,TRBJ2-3,TGTGCCAGCAGCGTGACACCGAGCACAGATACGCAGTATTTT,CASSVTPSTDTQYF
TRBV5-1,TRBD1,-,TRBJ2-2,TGCGCCAGCAGCTTGGAGGGGGCAGGGCGGGAGCTGTTTTTT,CASSLEGAGRELFF
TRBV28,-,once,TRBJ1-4,TGTGCCAGCAGGTCCACGGTGGGGACACGACAAAAACTGTTTTTT,CASRSTVGTRQKLFF
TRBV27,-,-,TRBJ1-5,TGTGCCAGCAGTTTATCCGGAGTAAGCAATCAGCCCCAGCATTTT,CASSLSGVSNQPQHF
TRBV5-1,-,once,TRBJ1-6,TGCGCCAGCAGCTTGTTGACAGGCGGGAGTTCACCCCTCCACTTT,CASSLLTGGSSPLHF
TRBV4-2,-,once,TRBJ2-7,TGTGCCAGCAGCCGCGGCGGATCCTACGAGCAGTACTTC,CASSRGGSYEQYF
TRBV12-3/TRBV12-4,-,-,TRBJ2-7,TGTGCCAGTGGGAAGGGGATTCGGTACGAGCAGTACTTC,CASGKGIRYEQYF
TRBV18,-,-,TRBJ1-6,TGTGCCAGCTCACCACAACGACAGGACCCAAATTCACCCCTCCACTTT,CASSPQRQDPNSPLHF
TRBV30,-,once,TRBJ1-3,TGTGCCTGGACCCCCGGGGGGACCCCTCGGAACACCATATATTTT,CAWTPGGTPRNTIYF